This T cell receptor (beta chain) was captured in a study of T cell repertoires in cytomegalovirus infection. Study-level background: Public TCR beta signatures provided an indication of both CMV infection and a matching HLA type.

Study outcomes and limitations: CMV-specific TCR beta clonotypes restricted by HLA-C dominated the ex vivo response.

This clonotype was counted only a few times. Its target is not known. There are 15 residues in the CDR3. V was trimmed by 3 bases and J by 2 bases, leaving 13 bases between them. The germline CDR1 and CDR2 sequences are MGHDK and SYGVNS. TCRdb re-called the reads with MiXCR, one entry per CDR3 protein. The sample includes around 450,000 distinct CDR3 sequences, 11% seen only once; the top ten take 9.5% to 13%. This TCR was sampled from a human donor in good health (CMV status not recorded). Some clones in this sample may be carry-over from other donors' samples. The chain links TRBV25-1 to TRBJ2-5; D may be TRBD2 (5 bases). The sample was PBMCs. In DNA form, the CDR3 reads TGTGCCAGCAGTGATTGGAGGAGAACTCAAGAGACCCAGTACTTC. Its protein product is CASSDWRRTQETQYF.